One and the same sample provided the 26 T cell receptor beta chains below, sequenced in a study of graft-versus-host responses after intestinal transplantation. What these receptors recognize is not known. Method: immunoSEQ multiplex PCR; TCRdb's copy keeps in-frame clones and lacks some. The sample shows about 130,000 clones, about 90% of them seen only once. The source was unstimulated CD4+ T cells sorted from spleen or lymph node cells, collected before intestinal transplant. These receptors were obtained from a human donor who received an intestinal transplant.

The chain couples TRBV19 to TRBJ2-7; 7 bases agree with TRBD2. V lost 7 bases and J lost 3; bases outside the gene matches: 12. Germline V gene sequence: CDR1 LNHDA, CDR2 SQIVND (reference sequence). The CDR3 loop spans 15 amino acids. CDR3 DNA: TGTGCCAGTACTGGGGGATCGGGAGGTTTCTACGAGCAGTACTTC. Translating gives CASTGGSGGFYEQYF.

Here the CDR3 reads CASSLSHYEQYF. CDR3 DNA: TGTGCCAGCAGCTTATCCCATTACGAGCAGTACTTC. V and J are TRBV7-9 and TRBJ2-7, with unresolved D. This CDR3 region has 12 residues. Trimming took 2 bases from V and 4 from J, leaving 6 bases between them. Germline V gives CDR1 SEHNR, CDR2 FQNEAQ (reference sequence). Filled out from reference TRBV7-9 and TRBJ2-7, the complete variable domain reads DTGVSQNPRHKITKRGQNVTFRCDPISEHNRLYWYRQTLGQGPEFLTYFQNEAQLEKSRLLSDRFSAERPKGSFSTLEIQRTEQGDSAMYLCASSLSHYEQYFGPGTRLTVT.

Comments on this clone: A junction end diverges from the germline sequence, so it may reflect a read error. Other DNA sequences from this sample encode an identical CDR3 as well. CDR3 sequence (DNA): TGTGCCAGCAGCGTCGGGAAACCCTACAACGAGCAGTTCTTC. Translation gives CASSVGKPYNEQFF. The chain recombines TRBV9 with TRBJ2-1; D might be TRBD2 (5 bases). The CDR3 runs 14 residues. The V gene's germline CDR1 is SGDLS and CDR2 YYNGEE.

This chain connects TRBV7-3 to TRBJ2-7, with D tentatively TRBD1 (5 bases). The CDR3 sequence is 16 residues long. Trimming removed 5 bases at V and 2 bases at J, with 19 bases between. Per germline, CDR1 SGHTA and CDR2 FQGTGA. CDR3 amino acids: CASSPMGPSPAYEQYF. Here the CDR3 DNA reads TGTGCCAGCAGCCCTATGGGGCCTAGTCCTGCCTACGAGCAGTACTTC.

This chain uses TRBV6-5 with TRBJ1-2; D ambiguous. V was shortened by 5 bases and J by 8 bases, with 12 bases between the two germline ends. CDR1 and CDR2 (germline): MNHEY, SVGAGI. The CDR3 runs to 12 residues. The DNA for the CDR3 is TGTGCCAGCAGTCCTGGGGTAGGAGGCTACACCTTC. It yields the protein CASSPGVGGYTF.

In this sample, this clone turned up once. The chain recombines TRBV11-3 with TRBJ2-7; D may be TRBD1 or TRBD2 (6 bases each). Trimming shortened V by 0 bases and J by 7 bases, and 10 bases separated the two germline ends. The CDR3 runs to 13 residues. The germline gives CDR1 SGHNT, CDR2 YENEEA. CDR3 sequence: CASSLERGVEQYF. The DNA of the CDR3 is TGTGCCAGCAGCTTAGAGAGGGGGGTGGAGCAGTACTTC.

The chain recombines TRBV18 with TRBJ1-5, with no clear D. Per germline, CDR1 KGHSH and CDR2 LQKENI. The germline V and J ends were trimmed by 3 bases and 6 bases, with 15 bases remaining between them. The CDR3 spans 15 residues. The CDR3 loop reads CASSPLGPGSQPQHF. The CDR3, as DNA: TGTGCCAGCTCACCCCTCGGACCTGGGAGTCAGCCCCAGCATTTT.

The V and J genes are TRBV9 and TRBJ2-7; D unresolved. Germline V gene sequence: CDR1 SGDLS, CDR2 YYNGEE. This CDR3 region has 16 residues. Trimming shortened V by 3 bases and J by 0 bases, and 16 bases separated the two germline ends. CDR3 bases: TGTGCCAGCAGCGCTAAGGGTTCCGTCCCCTCCTACGAGCAGTACTTC. The encoded protein is CASSAKGSVPSYEQYF.

This sequence joins TRBV28 and TRBJ1-1; the D gene is possibly TRBD1 (5 bases). Germline values: CDR1 MDHEN, CDR2 SYDVKM. Trimming pared 5 bases from V and 0 bases from J, leaving 16 bases between. This CDR3 is built from 16 residues. CDR3 in amino acids: CASSRQEGLMNTEAFF. The CDR3 DNA reads TGTGCCAGCAGTCGTCAAGAGGGGCTCATGAACACTGAAGCTTTCTTT.

V usage is TRBV19 and J usage is TRBJ1-2; TRBD1 might be the D (5 bases). V gave up 3 bases and J gave up 0 bases, with 14 bases separating them. This CDR3 has 16 amino acids. Germline V gives CDR1 LNHDA, CDR2 SQIVND (reference sequence). CDR3 protein: CASSITEGPANYGYTF. CDR3 nucleotides: TGTGCCAGTAGTATTACCGAGGGACCAGCTAACTATGGCTACACCTTC. Full variable domain (outside the CDR3, taken from reference TRBV19 and TRBJ1-2): DGGITQSPKYLFRKEGQNVTLSCEQNLNHDAMYWYRQDPGQGLRLIYYSQIVNDFQKGDIAEGYSVSREKKESFPLTVTSAQKNPTAFYLCASSITEGPANYGYTFGSGTRLTVV.

Details on this clone: This sample includes further DNA sequences coding for the same CDR3. The V call is TRBV10-3, the J call TRBJ1-2; unclear D gene. Germline CDR1 ENHRY, CDR2 SYGVKD. This CDR3 is built from 12 residues. The V end lost 4 bases, the J end lost 0 bases, and 3 bases lay between the germline ends. Here the CDR3 reads CAISGTNYGYTF. The CDR3 region has the DNA TGTGCCATCAGTGGGACTAACTATGGCTACACCTTC.

The rearrangement uses TRBV19 and TRBJ2-5, with 7 bases that match TRBD2. The end of the DNA fits TRBJ2-7 better, so the J call may be wrong. This CDR3 has 16 residues. The germline CDR1 and CDR2 sequences are LNHDA and SQIVND (reference sequence). The CDR3 sequence: CASSALAGGRAYEQYF. DNA for the CDR3: TGTGCCAGTAGTGCATTAGCGGGCGGGAGAGCCTACGAGCAGTACTTC.

V and J are TRBV30 and TRBJ1-2; tentative D call: TRBD1 (6 bases). V lost 2 bases and J 6 bases, leaving 10 bases between the germline ends. CDR1 and CDR2 from the germline V gene are GTSNPN and SVGIG (reference sequence). This CDR3 has 12 residues. The chain's CDR3 is CAWSPGQNGYTF. Here the CDR3 DNA reads TGTGCCTGGAGTCCCGGACAGAATGGCTACACCTTC.

The sample holds one count of this clone. The CDR3 reads CASSLDRLYEQYF. DNA for the CDR3: TGTGCCAGCAGCTTAGATCGCCTCTACGAGCAGTACTTC. V gene TRBV7-2 combines with J gene TRBJ2-7; no clear D gene. There are 13 residues in the CDR3. Deletions cut 1 base from V and 3 bases from J, with 7 bases between. Germline values: CDR1 SGHTA, CDR2 FQGNSA.

This chain joins TRBV29-1 and TRBJ2-7, with 7 nucleotides matching TRBD2. The CDR3 is 12 amino acids. V gave up 6 bases and J gave up 0 bases; unmatched junction bases: 2. CDR1 and CDR2 from the germline V gene are SQVTM and ANQGSEA. The CDR3 protein is CSVLAGSYEQYF. Written as DNA, the CDR3 is TGCAGCGTCTTAGCGGGCTCCTACGAGCAGTACTTC.

The V and J genes are TRBV5-1 and TRBJ2-5, with no clear D. The closer fit of TRBJ2-7 to the DNA end suggests the J call may be wrong. Germline CDR1 is SGHRS and CDR2 is YFSETQ. This CDR3 region has 16 residues. The CDR3 spells CASSLSSGRPPYEQYF. The CDR3 region has the DNA TGCGCCAGCAGCTTGTCTTCTGGGCGGCCACCCTACGAGCAGTACTTC.

The chain combines TRBV30 with TRBJ2-7, with D possibly being TRBD1 (6 bases). The CDR3 has 11 residues. V gave up 4 bases and J gave up 4 bases, with 8 bases separating them. Germline assignment: CDR1 GTSNPN and CDR2 SVGIG (reference sequence). CDR3 sequence reads: CAWITGYEQYF. The CDR3 region has the DNA TGTGCCTGGATTACAGGGTACGAGCAGTACTTC.

The V call is TRBV6-6, the J call TRBJ2-5; D is possibly TRBD1 or TRBD2 (5 bases each). The DNA end is a closer match to TRBJ2-7, so the J assignment may be wrong. This CDR3 comprises 14 residues. In germline, CDR1 is MNHNY, CDR2 SVGAGI (reference sequence). The CDR3 region is CASSLRGGGVEQYF. In nucleotides, the CDR3 is TGTGCCAGCAGTTTGCGTGGGGGTGGCGTCGAGCAGTACTTC.

This clone was recorded only once. V and J are TRBV28 and TRBJ2-7; D unresolved. Trimming took 2 bases from V and 3 from J, leaving 11 bases between them. In germline, CDR1 is MDHEN, CDR2 SYDVKM. The CDR3 is made up of 14 amino acids. The CDR3 loop is CASSLKLRDYEQYF. The DNA of the CDR3 is TGTGCCAGCAGTTTAAAGCTGCGAGACTACGAGCAGTACTTC.

The chain links TRBV19 to TRBJ2-5, with D unclear. The J call could be wrong; TRBJ2-7 is a better fit for the DNA end. The germline gives CDR1 LNHDA, CDR2 SQIVND (reference sequence). This CDR3 is built from 12 residues. The CDR3 is CASSSASYEQYF. For the CDR3, the DNA is TGTGCCAGTAGTTCAGCGTCCTACGAGCAGTACTTC.

This chain uses TRBV5-6 with TRBJ2-3; 7 bases line up with TRBD2. Germline V gene sequence: CDR1 SGHDT, CDR2 YYEEEE. Trimming took 2 bases from V and 4 from J; bases not matched to a gene: 4. The CDR3 spans 14 residues. The CDR3 DNA sequence: TGTGCCAGCAGCTTCCCAGCGGGACCAGATACGCAGTATTTT. Translating it yields CASSFPAGPDTQYF.

This clone was recorded only once. The chain combines TRBV6-1 with TRBJ2-5, with TRBD1 as a possible D gene (6 bases). There are 15 residues in the CDR3. The V end was cut by 7 bases, the J end by 4 bases, with 19 bases between. Germline CDR1 reads MNHNS; CDR2 reads SASEGT. The CDR3, as DNA: TGTGCCAGCACCCCCGAACAGGGAACAGCAGAGACCCAGTACTTC. Translated, it gives CASTPEQGTAETQYF.

The J gene is TRBJ2-3, the V gene TRBV11-1, with 13 positions matching TRBD2. CDR1 SGHAT and CDR2 FQDESV come from the germline V gene (reference sequence). V shed 5 bases and J 2 bases; nucleotides not matched to a gene: 13. The length of the CDR3 is 19 residues. DNA of the CDR3: TGTGCCAGCAGCCGACTGACTAGCGGGAGGCCCGGGACCACAGATACGCAGTATTTT. Encoded protein: CASSRLTSGRPGTTDTQYF.

The chain employs TRBV7-2 and TRBJ1-1, with D unclear. V was pared by 2 bases and J by 2 bases, with 12 bases between. This CDR3 contains 15 residues. Germline V gene sequence: CDR1 SGHTA, CDR2 FQGNSA. CDR3 region: CASSLYPDLNTEAFF. The CDR3 DNA is TGTGCCAGCAGCTTATATCCCGACCTTAACACTGAAGCTTTCTTT.

This clone was seen just once. The chain is built from TRBV28 and TRBJ1-5; 9 bases are shared with TRBD1. Germline assignment: CDR1 MDHEN and CDR2 SYDVKM. This CDR3 contains 17 residues. The V segment lost 0 bases and the J segment 3 bases; nucleotides outside the gene matches: 6. CDR3 amino acids: CASSLWGGTGNNQPQHF. The CDR3 DNA reads TGTGCCAGCAGTTTATGGGGTGGGACAGGGAACAATCAGCCCCAGCATTTT.

The V gene is TRBV19, the J gene TRBJ2-5; maybe TRBD2 (6 bases). The V gene's germline CDR1 is LNHDA and CDR2 SQIVND (reference sequence). Trimming stripped 3 bases from V and 6 bases from J, with 17 bases between. The CDR3 length is 15 residues. CDR3 bases: TGTGCCAGTAGTATCCGGGGGTCTTTCAAAAAGACCCAGTACTTC. It specifies CASSIRGSFKKTQYF.